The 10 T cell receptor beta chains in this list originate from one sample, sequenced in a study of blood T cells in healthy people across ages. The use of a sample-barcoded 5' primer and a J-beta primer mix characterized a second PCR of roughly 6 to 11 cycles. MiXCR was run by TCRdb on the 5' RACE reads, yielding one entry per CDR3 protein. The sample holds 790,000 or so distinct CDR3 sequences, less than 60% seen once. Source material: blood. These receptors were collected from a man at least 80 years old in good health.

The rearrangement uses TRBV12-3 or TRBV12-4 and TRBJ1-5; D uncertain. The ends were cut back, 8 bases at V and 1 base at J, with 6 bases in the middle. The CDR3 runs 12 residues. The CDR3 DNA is TGTGCCAGCCGACGGAGCAATCAGCCCCAGCATTTT. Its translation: CASRRSNQPQHF.

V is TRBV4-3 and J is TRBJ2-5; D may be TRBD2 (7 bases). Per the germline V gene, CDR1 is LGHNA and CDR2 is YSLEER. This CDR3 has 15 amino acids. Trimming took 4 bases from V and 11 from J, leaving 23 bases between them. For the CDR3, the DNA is TGCGCCAGCAGCCCCCAAGGGGGGGTTTACAATGAGCAGTACTTC. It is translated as CASSPQGGVYNEQYF.

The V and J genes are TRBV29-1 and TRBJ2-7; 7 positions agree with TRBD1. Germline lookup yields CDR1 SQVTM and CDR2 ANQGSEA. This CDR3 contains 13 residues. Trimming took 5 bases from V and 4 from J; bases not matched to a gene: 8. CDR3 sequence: CSVLRTGGYEQYF. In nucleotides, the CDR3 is TGCAGCGTTCTCCGGACAGGCGGATACGAGCAGTACTTC.

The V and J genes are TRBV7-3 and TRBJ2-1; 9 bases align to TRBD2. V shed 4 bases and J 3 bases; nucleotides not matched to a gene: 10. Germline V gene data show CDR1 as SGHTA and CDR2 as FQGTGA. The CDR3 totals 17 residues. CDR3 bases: TGTGCCAGCAGCTCCGCCCCCGGGACTAGCCGCTACAATGAGCAGTTCTTC. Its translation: CASSSAPGTSRYNEQFF. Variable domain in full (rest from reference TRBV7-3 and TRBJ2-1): GAGVSQTPSNKVTEKGKYVELRCDPISGHTALYWYRQSLGQGPEFLIYFQGTGAADDSGLPNDRFFAVRPEGSVSTLKIQRTERGDSAVYLCASSSAPGTSRYNEQFFGPGTRLTVL.

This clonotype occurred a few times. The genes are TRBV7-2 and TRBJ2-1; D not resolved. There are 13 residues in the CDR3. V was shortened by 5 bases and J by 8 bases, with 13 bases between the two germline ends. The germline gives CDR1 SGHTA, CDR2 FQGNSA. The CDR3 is CASSTSPADEQFF. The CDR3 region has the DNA TGTGCCAGCAGCACTTCACCCGCGGATGAGCAGTTCTTC.

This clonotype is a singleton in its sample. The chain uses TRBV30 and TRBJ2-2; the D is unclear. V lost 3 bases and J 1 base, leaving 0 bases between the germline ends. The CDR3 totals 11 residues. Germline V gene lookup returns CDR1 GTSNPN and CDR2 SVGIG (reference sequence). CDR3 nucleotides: TGTGCCTGGAGGAACACCGGGGAGCTGTTTTTT. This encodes CAWRNTGELFF.

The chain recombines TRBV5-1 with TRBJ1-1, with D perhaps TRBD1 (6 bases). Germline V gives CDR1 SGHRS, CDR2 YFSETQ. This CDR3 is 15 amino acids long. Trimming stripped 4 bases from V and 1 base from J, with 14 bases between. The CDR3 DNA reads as TGCGCCAGCAGCCCGGGGGGGGGCTCGAACACTGAAGCTTTCTTT. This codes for CASSPGGGSNTEAFF.

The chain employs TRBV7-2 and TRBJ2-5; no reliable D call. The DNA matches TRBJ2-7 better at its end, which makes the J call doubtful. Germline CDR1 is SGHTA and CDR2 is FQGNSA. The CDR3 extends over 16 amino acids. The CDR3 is CASSLVIGVGSYEQYF. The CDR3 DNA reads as TGTGCCAGCAGCTTAGTCATAGGTGTCGGCTCCTACGAGCAGTACTTC.

CDR3 nucleotides: TGCAGCGTTGATAGAGACACAGATACGCAGTATTTT. Its protein is CSVDRDTDTQYF. V usage is TRBV29-1 and J usage is TRBJ2-3; D is uncertain. V gave up 3 bases and J gave up 2 bases, with 6 bases separating them. This CDR3 contains 12 residues. Germline-derived CDR1 and CDR2 are SQVTM and ANQGSEA.

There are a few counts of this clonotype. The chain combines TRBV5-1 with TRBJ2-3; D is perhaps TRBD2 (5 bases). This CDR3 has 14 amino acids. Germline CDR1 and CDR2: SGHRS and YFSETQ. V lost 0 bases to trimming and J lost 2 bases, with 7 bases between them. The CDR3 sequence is CASSLDDYTDTQYF. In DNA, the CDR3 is TGCGCCAGCAGCTTGGATGACTACACAGATACGCAGTATTTT.